This TCR beta chain is drawn from a study of cytomegalovirus exposure and HLA in healthy donors. Points from the study as a whole: The study dropped some indistinguishable V segments, TRBV6-2 and TRBV6-3 among them. CMV serostatus was the only immune exposure information that was available.

As for this clone: Its matching antigen is unknown.

CDR1 SGHTA and CDR2 FQGNSA come from the germline V gene. The CDR3 contains 16 residues. Deletions cut 3 bases from V and 4 bases from J, with 18 bases between. The study ran its PCR with 60 Vbeta and 13 Jbeta primers. Here immunoSEQ multiplex PCR was the method, and the copy in TCRdb shows in-frame clones only, minus some. The profile shows about 86,000 clones, around three quarters of them singletons. The chain combines TRBV7-2 with TRBJ1-1; unclear D gene. This receptor was identified in a man aged 55 to 70 in good health and CMV-seronegative. Material: PBMCs. CDR3 amino acids: CASSFPLDRGSTEAFF. CDR3 DNA sequence: TGTGCCAGCAGCTTCCCCTTGGATCGGGGAAGCACTGAAGCTTTCTTT.